This T cell receptor (beta chain) came from a study of cytomegalovirus exposure and HLA in healthy donors. Findings and limits, study-wide: Some TCR beta chains (about 180 of them) were listed as cytomegalovirus-associated. Further analysis, carried out later, found HLA-associated TCR beta chains more clonally expanded than equally common other chains. In an earlier analysis, in roughly 600 donors, most V segments appeared productive either ~87% or ~30% of the time. Roughly uniform sequencing depth across donors was assumed, possibly incorrectly.

With regard to this clone: No antigen is known for it.

PCR used 60 Vbeta primers and 13 Jbeta primers. The assay was immunoSEQ multiplex PCR, and TCRdb's table has in-frame clones only and misses some. The sample consists of 250,000 to 350,000 clones, roughly 89% of them appearing once. The clonotype originates from a man in his forties in good health and CMV-seropositive. The sample taken for sequencing was PBMCs.

The DNA of the CDR3 is TGTGCCATCAGTGAGCGTGGGGGGGCAGGGGAGACCCAGTACTTC. Its translation: CAISERGGAGETQYF. This rearrangement joins TRBV10-3 to TRBJ2-5, with TRBD2 as a possible D gene (7 bases). The CDR3 covers 15 residues. CDR1 is ENHRY, CDR2 SYGVKD, per germline. The V and J ends lost 2 bases and 5 bases respectively, with 15 bases between them.